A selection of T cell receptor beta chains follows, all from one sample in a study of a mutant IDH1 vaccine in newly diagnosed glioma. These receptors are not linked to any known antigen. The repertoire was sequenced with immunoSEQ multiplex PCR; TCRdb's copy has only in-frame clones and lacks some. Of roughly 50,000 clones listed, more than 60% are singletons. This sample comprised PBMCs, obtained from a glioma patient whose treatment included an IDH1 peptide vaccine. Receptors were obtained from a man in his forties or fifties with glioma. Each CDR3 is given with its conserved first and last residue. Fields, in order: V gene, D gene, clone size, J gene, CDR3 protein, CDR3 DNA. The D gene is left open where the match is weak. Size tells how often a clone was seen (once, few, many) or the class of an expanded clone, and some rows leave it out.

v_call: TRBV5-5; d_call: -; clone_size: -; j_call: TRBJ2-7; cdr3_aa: CASSLVQGSRRYF; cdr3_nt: TGTGCCAGCAGCTTGGTGCAGGGGTCGAGGCGGTACTTC
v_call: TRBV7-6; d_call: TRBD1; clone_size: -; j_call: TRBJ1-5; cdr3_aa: CASSSGTGSNQPQHF; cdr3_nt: TGTGCCAGCAGCTCCGGGACAGGGAGCAATCAGCCCCAGCATTTT
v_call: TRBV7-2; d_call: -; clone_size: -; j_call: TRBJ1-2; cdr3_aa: CASSQYRTEDGYTF; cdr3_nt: TGTGCCAGCAGCCAATATCGGACGGAGGATGGCTACACCTTC
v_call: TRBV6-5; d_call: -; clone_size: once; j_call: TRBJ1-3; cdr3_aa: CARRGRQNTIYF; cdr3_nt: TGTGCCAGGCGGGGCCGGCAGAACACCATATATTTT
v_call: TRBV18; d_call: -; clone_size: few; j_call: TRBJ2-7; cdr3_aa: CASSPGQGKYEQYF; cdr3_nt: TGTGCCAGCTCACCTGGCCAGGGTAAATACGAGCAGTACTTC
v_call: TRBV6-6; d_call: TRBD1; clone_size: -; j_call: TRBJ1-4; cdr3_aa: CASSYPGTGDEKLFF; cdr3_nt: TGTGCCAGCAGTTACCCCGGGACAGGGGATGAAAAACTGTTTTTT
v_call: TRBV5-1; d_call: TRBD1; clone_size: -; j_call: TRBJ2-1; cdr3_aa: CASSPQTGSSYNEQFF; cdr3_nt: TGCGCCAGCAGCCCCCAGACAGGGAGCTCCTACAATGAGCAGTTCTTC
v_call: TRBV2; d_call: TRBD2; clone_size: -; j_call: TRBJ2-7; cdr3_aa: CAGGLAAYEQYF; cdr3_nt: TGTGCCGGGGGACTAGCAGCCTACGAGCAGTACTTC
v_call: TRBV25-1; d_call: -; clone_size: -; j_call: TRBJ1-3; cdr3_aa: CASSEYTTPAERTIYF; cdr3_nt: TGTGCCAGCAGTGAATACACAACTCCCGCCGAGCGTACCATATATTTT
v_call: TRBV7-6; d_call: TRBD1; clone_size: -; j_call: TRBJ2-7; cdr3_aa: CASSLGQESYEQYF; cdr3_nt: TGTGCCAGCAGCTTGGGACAGGAATCCTACGAGCAGTACTTC
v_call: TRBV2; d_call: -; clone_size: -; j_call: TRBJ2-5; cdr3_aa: CASRGPPQETQYF; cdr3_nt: TGTGCCAGCAGGGGGCCCCCCCAAGAGACCCAGTACTTC
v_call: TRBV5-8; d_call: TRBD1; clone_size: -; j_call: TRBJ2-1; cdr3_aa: CASSFKGASYNEQFF; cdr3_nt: TGTGCCAGCAGCTTCAAGGGGGCTTCCTACAATGAGCAGTTCTTC
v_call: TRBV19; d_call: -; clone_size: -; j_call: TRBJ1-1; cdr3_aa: CASSWGKGMNTEAFF; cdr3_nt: TGTGCCAGTAGTTGGGGGAAGGGGATGAACACTGAAGCTTTCTTT
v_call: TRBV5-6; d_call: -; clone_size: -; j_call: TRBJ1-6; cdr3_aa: CASSLVGAEVYSPLHF; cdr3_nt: TGTGCCAGCAGCTTGGTTGGGGCTGAGGTTTATTCACCCCTCCACTTT
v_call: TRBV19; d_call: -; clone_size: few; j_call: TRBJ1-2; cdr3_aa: CASSTTTRAGYTF; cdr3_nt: TGTGCCAGTAGTACTACCACCAGGGCCGGCTACACCTTC
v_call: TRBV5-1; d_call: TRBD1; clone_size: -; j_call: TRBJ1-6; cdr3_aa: CASSLDGQGASSPLHF; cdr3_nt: TGCGCCAGCAGCTTGGATGGACAGGGGGCATCTTCACCCCTCCACTTT
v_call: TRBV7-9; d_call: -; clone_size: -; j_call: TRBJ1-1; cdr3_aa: CASSLEPQAEAFF; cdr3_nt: TGTGCCAGCAGCTTAGAGCCCCAGGCTGAAGCTTTCTTT
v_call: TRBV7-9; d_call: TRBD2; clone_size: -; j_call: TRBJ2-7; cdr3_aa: CASSLTLPGGVYEQYF; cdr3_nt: TGTGCCAGCAGCTTAACCCTCCCGGGGGGGGTCTACGAGCAGTACTTC
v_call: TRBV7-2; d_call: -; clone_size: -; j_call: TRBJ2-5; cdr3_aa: CASSFGRKETQYF; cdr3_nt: TGTGCCAGCAGCTTCGGCAGGAAAGAGACCCAGTACTTC
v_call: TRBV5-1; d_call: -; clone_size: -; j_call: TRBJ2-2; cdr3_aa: CASSLEPAGNTGELFF; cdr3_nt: TGCGCCAGCAGCTTGGAGCCCGCAGGGAACACCGGGGAGCTGTTTTTT
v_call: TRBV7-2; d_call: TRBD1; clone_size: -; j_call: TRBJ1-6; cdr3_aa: CASTQGGRNSPLHF; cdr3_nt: TGTGCCAGCACCCAGGGGGGCCGTAATTCACCCCTCCACTTT
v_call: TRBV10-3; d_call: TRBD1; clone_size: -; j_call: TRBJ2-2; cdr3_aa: CAISKDRGRRTGELFF; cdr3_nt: TGTGCCATCAGTAAGGACAGGGGGCGGAGGACCGGGGAGCTGTTTTTT
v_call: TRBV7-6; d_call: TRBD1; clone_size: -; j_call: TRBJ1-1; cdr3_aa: CASSLGQGNTEAFF; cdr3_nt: TGTGCCAGCAGCTTGGGACAGGGGAACACTGAAGCTTTCTTT
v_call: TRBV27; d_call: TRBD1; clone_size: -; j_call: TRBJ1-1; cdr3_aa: CASSPFGQGSTEAFF; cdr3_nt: TGTGCCAGCAGTCCTTTTGGACAGGGGAGCACTGAAGCTTTCTTT
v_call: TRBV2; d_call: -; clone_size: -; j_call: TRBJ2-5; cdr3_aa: CASPVGETQYF; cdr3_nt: TGTGCCAGCCCAGTCGGAGAGACCCAGTACTTC
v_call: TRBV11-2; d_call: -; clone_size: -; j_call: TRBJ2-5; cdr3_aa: CASSPNYPPETQYF; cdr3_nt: TGTGCCAGCAGCCCGAATTACCCACCAGAGACCCAGTACTTC
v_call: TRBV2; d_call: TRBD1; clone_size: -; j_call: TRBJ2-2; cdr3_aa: CASDRVQGGELFF; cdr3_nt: TGTGCCAGCGACAGGGTTCAGGGCGGGGAGCTGTTTTTT
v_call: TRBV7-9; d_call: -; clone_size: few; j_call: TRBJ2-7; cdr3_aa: CASSLTGVYEQYF; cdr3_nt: TGTGCCAGCAGCTTAACAGGTGTCTACGAGCAGTACTTC
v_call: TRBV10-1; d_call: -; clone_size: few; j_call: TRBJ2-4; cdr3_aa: CASSEGGKNIQYF; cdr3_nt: TGCGCCAGCAGTGAGGGGGGGAAAAACATTCAGTACTTC
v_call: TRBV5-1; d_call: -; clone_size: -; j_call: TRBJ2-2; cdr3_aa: CASSPTQQGNTGELFF; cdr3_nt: TGCGCCAGCAGCCCAACCCAACAGGGTAACACCGGGGAGCTGTTTTTT
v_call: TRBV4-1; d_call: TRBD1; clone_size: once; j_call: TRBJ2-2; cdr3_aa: CASSPRGRLNTGELFF; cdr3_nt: TGCGCCAGCAGTCCAAGGGGGCGGTTAAACACCGGGGAGCTGTTTTTT
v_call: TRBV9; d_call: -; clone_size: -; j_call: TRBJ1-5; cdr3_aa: CASSAGGAAGQWPQHF; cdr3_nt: TGTGCCAGCAGCGCCGGGGGGGCCGCGGGGCAATGGCCCCAGCATTTT
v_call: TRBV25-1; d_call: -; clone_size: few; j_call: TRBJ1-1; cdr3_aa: CASSEFGSTEAFF; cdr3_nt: TGTGCCAGCAGTGAATTCGGGAGCACTGAAGCTTTCTTT
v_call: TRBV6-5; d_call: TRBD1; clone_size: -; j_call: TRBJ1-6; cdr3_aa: CASSTGQGWGSPLHF; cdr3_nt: TGTGCCAGCAGTACCGGACAGGGCTGGGGATCACCCCTCCACTTT
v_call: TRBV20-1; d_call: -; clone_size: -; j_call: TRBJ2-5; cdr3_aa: CSAAPETQYF; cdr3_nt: TGCAGTGCAGCCCCTGAGACCCAGTACTTC
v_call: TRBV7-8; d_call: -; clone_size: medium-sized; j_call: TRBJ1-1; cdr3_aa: CASSSTEGRTEAFF; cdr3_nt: TGTGCCAGCAGCTCAACAGAGGGCCGCACTGAAGCTTTCTTT
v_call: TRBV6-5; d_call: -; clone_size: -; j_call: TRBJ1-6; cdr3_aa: CASSYRQNNSPLHF; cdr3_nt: TGTGCCAGCAGTTACCGGCAGAATAATTCACCCCTCCACTTT
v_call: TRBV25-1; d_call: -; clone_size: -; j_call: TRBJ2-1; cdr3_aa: CASSERVWGGNEQFF; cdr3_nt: TGTGCCAGCAGTGAAAGGGTATGGGGCGGGAATGAGCAGTTCTTC
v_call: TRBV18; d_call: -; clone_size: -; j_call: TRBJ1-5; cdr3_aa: CASSQGHSNQPQHF; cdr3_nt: TGTGCCAGCTCACAGGGGCATAGCAATCAGCCCCAGCATTTT
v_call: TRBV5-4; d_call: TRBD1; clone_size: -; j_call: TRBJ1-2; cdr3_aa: CASSFEGARGGYTF; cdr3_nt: TGTGCCAGCAGCTTCGAGGGGGCAAGAGGGGGCTACACCTTC
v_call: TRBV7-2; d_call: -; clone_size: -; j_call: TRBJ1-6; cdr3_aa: CASSFAGVIAVGSPLHF; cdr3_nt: TGTGCCAGCAGCTTTGCAGGGGTGATTGCAGTTGGCTCACCCCTCCACTTT
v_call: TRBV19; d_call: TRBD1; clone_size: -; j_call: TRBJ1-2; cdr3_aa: CASWTGVGGYYGYTF; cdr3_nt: TGTGCCAGTTGGACAGGGGTCGGTGGGTACTATGGCTACACCTTC
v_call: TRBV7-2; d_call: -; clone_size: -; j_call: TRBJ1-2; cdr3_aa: CASSFAGATYGYTF; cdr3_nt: TGTGCCAGCAGCTTTGCCGGGGCTACCTATGGCTACACCTTC
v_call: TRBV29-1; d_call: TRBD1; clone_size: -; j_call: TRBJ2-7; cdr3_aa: CSVEPILGQNYEQYF; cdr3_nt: TGCAGCGTTGAACCCATCTTGGGACAGAACTACGAGCAGTACTTC
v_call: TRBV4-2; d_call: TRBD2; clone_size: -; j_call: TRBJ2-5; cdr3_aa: CASSQGLGETQYF; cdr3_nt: TGTGCCAGCAGCCAGGGACTAGGGGAGACCCAGTACTTC
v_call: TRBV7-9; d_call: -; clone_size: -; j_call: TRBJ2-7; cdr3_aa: CASSQAPYEQYF; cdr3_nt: TGTGCCAGCAGCCAGGCCCCCTACGAGCAGTACTTC
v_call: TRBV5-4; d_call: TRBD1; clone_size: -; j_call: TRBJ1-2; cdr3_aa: CASSFLTGGNGYTF; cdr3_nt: TGTGCCAGCAGCTTCCTGACAGGGGGGAATGGCTACACCTTC
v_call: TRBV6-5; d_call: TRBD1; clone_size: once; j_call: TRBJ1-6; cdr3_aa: CASSYSGTAYNSPLHF; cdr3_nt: TGTGCCAGCAGTTACTCCGGGACAGCCTATAATTCACCCCTCCACTTT
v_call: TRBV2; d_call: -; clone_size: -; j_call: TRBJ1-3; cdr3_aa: CASREQATSGNTIYF; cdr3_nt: TGTGCCAGCAGGGAACAGGCAACTTCTGGAAACACCATATATTTT
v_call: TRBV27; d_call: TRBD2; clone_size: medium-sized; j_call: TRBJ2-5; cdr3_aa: CASSLNPPPSGGYQETQYF; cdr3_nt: TGTGCCAGCAGTTTGAACCCGCCTCCTAGCGGGGGTTATCAAGAGACCCAGTACTTC
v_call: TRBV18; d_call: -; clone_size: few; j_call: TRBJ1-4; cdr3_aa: CASSRGTTEKLFF; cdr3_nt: TGTGCCAGCTCACGGGGGACCACTGAAAAACTGTTTTTT
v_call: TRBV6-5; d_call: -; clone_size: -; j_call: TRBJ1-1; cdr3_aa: CASSEAQVRTEAFF; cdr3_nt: TGTGCCAGCAGCGAAGCACAGGTTCGGACTGAAGCTTTCTTT
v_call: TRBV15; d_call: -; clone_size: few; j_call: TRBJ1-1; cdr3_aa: CATSRRTSDRPMNTEAFF; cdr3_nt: TGTGCCACCAGCAGACGGACCTCGGACAGACCTATGAACACTGAAGCTTTCTTT
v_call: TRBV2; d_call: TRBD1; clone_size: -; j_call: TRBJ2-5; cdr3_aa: CASSGGRRGQGETQYF; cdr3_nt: TGTGCCAGCAGTGGGGGCCGGCGGGGACAGGGAGAGACCCAGTACTTC
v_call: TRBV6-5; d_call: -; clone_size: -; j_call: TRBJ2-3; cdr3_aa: CASSYSRETDTQYF; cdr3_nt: TGTGCCAGCAGTTACTCGAGAGAGACAGATACGCAGTATTTT